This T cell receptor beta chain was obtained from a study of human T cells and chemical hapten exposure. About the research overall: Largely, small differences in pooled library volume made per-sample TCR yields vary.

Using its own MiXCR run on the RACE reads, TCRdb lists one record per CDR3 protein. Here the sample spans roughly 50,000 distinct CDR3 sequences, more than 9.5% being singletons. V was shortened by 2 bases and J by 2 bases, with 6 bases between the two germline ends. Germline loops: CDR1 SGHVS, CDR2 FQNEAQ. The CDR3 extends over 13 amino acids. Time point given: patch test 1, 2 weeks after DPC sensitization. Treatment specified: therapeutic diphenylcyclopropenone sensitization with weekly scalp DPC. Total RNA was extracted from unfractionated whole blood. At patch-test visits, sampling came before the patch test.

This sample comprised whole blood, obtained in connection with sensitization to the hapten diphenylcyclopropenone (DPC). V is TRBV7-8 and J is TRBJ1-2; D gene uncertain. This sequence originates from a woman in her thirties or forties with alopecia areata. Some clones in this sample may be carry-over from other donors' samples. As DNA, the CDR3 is TGTGCCAGCAGCTTATTAGTGAACTATGGCTACACCTTC. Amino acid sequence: CASSLLVNYGYTF.